This paragraph covers one TCR beta chain sequence. Its antigen is currently unknown. Germline V gene sequence: CDR1 SGHRS, CDR2 YFSETQ. The CDR3 spans 14 residues. With 0 bases removed from V and 1 base from J, the gap between germline ends came to 7 bases. Though probably carrying unrecorded immune exposures, donors were nominally healthy at sampling. A multiplex PCR was run with 60 Vbeta primers and 13 Jbeta primers. Libraries were prepared by immunoSEQ multiplex PCR; TCRdb keeps only in-frame clonotypes and omits some of them. This table has roughly 130,000 clones, roughly 84% appearing once. This sample was taken from a study of cytomegalovirus exposure and HLA in healthy donors. General study points: Several of the most significant clusters were apparently associated with common viral pathogens in a later analysis.

This sequence was found in a woman aged 18 to 35 in good health and CMV-seropositive. The J gene is TRBJ1-1, the V gene TRBV5-1; D unclear. The sequenced sample consisted of PBMCs. The CDR3 is CASSLEFGNTEAFF. The CDR3 DNA reads as TGCGCCAGCAGCTTGGAATTCGGGAACACTGAAGCTTTCTTT. The full variable domain, rest sourced from reference TRBV5-1 and TRBJ1-1, is KAGVTQTPRYLIKTRGQQVTLSCSPISGHRSVSWYQQTPGQGLQFLFEYFSETQRNKGNFPGRFSGRQFSNSRSEMNVSTLELGDSALYLCASSLEFGNTEAFFGQGTRLTVV.